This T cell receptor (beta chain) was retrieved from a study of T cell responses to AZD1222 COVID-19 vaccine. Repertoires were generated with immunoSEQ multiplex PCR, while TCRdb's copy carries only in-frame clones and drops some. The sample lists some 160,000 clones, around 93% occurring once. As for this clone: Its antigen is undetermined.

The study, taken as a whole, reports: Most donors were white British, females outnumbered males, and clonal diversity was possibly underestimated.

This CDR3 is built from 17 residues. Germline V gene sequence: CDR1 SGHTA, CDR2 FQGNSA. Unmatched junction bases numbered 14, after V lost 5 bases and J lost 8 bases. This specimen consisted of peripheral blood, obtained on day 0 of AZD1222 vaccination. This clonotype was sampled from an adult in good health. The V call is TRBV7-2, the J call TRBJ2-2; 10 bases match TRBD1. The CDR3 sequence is CASSDPRTGGSAGELFF. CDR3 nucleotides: TGTGCCAGCAGCGATCCTCGGACAGGGGGAAGTGCTGGGGAGCTGTTTTTT.